The T cell receptor (beta chain) described here comes from a study of tumor-infiltrating lymphocytes in primary liver carcinoma. RNA isolated from unsorted whole blood supplied the blood RNA, with germline DNA also extracted. The researchers produced TCR beta cDNA from 500 ng total RNA with a constant-region primer. ARM-PCR, slightly modified, supplied the TCR beta libraries through three nested multiplex PCR rounds. The two initial PCR rounds, about 9 cycles each, used TRBV1-TRBV30 forward and C-beta reverse primers. TCRdb re-called the multiplex PCR reads through MiXCR, storing one row per CDR3 protein. The sample gives some 180,000 distinct CDR3 sequences, roughly three fifths of which show up once; 70% to 80% is in the top ten. Concerning this clonotype itself: The junction departs from the called germline gene at one end, perhaps through a read error.

The CDR3 is made up of 16 amino acids. Per the germline V gene, CDR1 is SGHAT and CDR2 is FQNNGV. The origin of this receptor is a man aged 35 to 55 with primary liver carcinoma and hepatitis B virus infection. Specimen: peripheral blood. The V gene is TRBV11-2, the J gene TRBJ2-1, with D unclear. The CDR3 nucleotides read TGTGCCAGCAGCTTAGAGGGCTTGATGGAGTGTAATGTGCAGTTCTTC. It specifies CASSLEGLMECNVQFF.